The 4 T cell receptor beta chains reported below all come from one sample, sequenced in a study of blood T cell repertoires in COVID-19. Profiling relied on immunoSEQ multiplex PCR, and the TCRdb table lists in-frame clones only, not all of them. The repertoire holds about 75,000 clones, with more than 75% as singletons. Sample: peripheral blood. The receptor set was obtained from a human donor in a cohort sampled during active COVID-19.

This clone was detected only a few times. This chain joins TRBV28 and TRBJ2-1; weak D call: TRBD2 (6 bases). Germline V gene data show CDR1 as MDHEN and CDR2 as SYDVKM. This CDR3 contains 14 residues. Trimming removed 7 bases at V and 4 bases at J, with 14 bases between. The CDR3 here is CASIGGLLYNEQFF. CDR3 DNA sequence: TGTGCCAGCATTGGGGGACTTCTATACAATGAGCAGTTCTTC.

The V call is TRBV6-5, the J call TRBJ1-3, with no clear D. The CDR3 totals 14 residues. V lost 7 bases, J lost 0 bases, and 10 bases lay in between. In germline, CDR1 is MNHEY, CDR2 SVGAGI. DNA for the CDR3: TGTGCCAGCATTCCGGGTGGCTCTGGAAACACCATATATTTT. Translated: CASIPGGSGNTIYF.

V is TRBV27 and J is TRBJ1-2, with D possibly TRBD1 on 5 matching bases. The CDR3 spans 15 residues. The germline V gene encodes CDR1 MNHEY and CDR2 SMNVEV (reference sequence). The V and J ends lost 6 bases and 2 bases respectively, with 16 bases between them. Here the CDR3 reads CASRFSGGGNYGYTF. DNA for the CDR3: TGTGCCAGCAGATTCAGCGGGGGTGGAAACTATGGCTACACCTTC.

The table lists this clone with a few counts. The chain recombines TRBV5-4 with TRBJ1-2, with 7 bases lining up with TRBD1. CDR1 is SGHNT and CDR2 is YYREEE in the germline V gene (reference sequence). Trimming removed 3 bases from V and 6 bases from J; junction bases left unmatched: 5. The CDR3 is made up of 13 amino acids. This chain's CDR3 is CASSSEGGDGYTF. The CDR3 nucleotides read TGTGCCAGCAGCTCCGAAGGGGGCGATGGCTACACCTTC.